The entry below describes one T cell receptor (beta chain). This specimen belongs to a study of blood T cell repertoires in COVID-19. Study details: Specimens from acute and convalescent COVID-19 originated in the United States, Italy and Spain. Sample material is recorded as cDNA or gDNA derived from T cells, B-cell-depleted T cells, or PBMCs.

Per the authors' pipeline: Estimated nucleated cell counts came from reference gene primer amplification. The data were produced by immunoSEQ multiplex PCR, yet TCRdb's version contains in-frame clones alone and is incomplete. D and trimming come from the DNA, and the V and J calls and clone size come from that table. The sample includes about 210,000 clones, about 86% of them seen just once. The CDR3 has 17 residues. Per germline, CDR1 SGHAT and CDR2 FQNNGV. V was cut by 4 bases and J by 2 bases, with 17 bases left in between. The chain combines TRBV11-2 with TRBJ2-2, with D possibly matching TRBD1 (6 bases). The TCR originated in a young man with active or convalescent COVID-19. The sequenced material came from peripheral blood. CDR3 sequence reads: CASSSSRGNLNTGELFF. Here the CDR3 DNA reads TGTGCCAGCAGCTCCAGCAGGGGCAACCTAAACACCGGGGAGCTGTTTTTT.